The 20 T cell receptor beta chains given below trace back to one sample, sequenced in a study of siplizumab effects on memory and regulatory T cells. Sequencing used immunoSEQ multiplex PCR; TCRdb keeps in-frame clones, though not all of them. The sample holds about 100,000 clones, about 91% seen once. Sequencing was done on a sample of Tregs sorted from blood. All receptors derive from a human donor in good health.

This chain's CDR3 is CASSIGGGQFYEQYF. CDR3 sequence (DNA): TGTGCCAGTTCTATAGGAGGTGGACAGTTTTACGAGCAGTACTTC. V usage is TRBV25-1 and J usage is TRBJ2-7; maybe TRBD1 (6 bases). Germline assignment: CDR1 MGHDK and CDR2 SYGVNS. The CDR3 sequence is 15 residues long. V dropped 9 bases and J dropped 4 bases, with 22 bases sitting between them.

The chain couples TRBV19 to TRBJ2-5; maybe TRBD2 (6 bases). CDR3 length: 14 residues. Germline V gene data show CDR1 as LNHDA and CDR2 as SQIVND (reference sequence). V lost 2 bases to trimming and J lost 3 bases, with 10 bases between them. In nucleotides, the CDR3 is TGTGCCAGTAGTATAACCGGGAGTGAAGAGACCCAGTACTTC. Translation gives CASSITGSEETQYF.

This clone was seen a handful of times. The rearrangement joins TRBV15 to TRBJ1-2, with D unclear. V was shortened by 2 bases and J by 2 bases, with 9 bases between the two germline ends. The germline CDR1 and CDR2 sequences are LNHNV and YYDKDF (reference sequence). This CDR3 has 14 residues. In nucleotides, the CDR3 is TGTGCCACCAGCAGAACAGCGGGGAACTATGGCTACACCTTC. It encodes CATSRTAGNYGYTF.

The chain has TRBV6-6 and TRBJ2-1; maybe TRBD1 (6 bases). The CDR3 consists of 15 residues. V dropped 0 bases and J dropped 4 bases, with 10 bases sitting between them. Germline assignment: CDR1 MNHNY and CDR2 SVGAGI (reference sequence). The CDR3 region is CASSYSGHPYNEQFF. The CDR3 nucleotides are TGTGCCAGCAGTTACTCGGGACATCCTTACAATGAGCAGTTCTTC.

V usage is TRBV7-2 and J usage is TRBJ2-7; the match to TRBD2 covers 11 bases. The CDR3 runs 17 residues. Germline assignment: CDR1 SGHTA and CDR2 FQGNSA. J lost 2 bases, V lost 3 bases, and 9 bases had no gene match. The CDR3 reads CASSFQLGTSGPYEQYF. CDR3 DNA: TGTGCCAGCAGCTTCCAACTCGGGACTAGCGGCCCCTACGAGCAGTACTTC.

The rearrangement joins TRBV6-1 to TRBJ2-5; D ambiguous. Germline CDR1 reads MNHNS; CDR2 reads SASEGT. This CDR3 has 11 residues. Trimming left V 7 bases short and J 4 bases short, with 7 bases between. Here the CDR3 DNA reads TGTGCCAGCACCATATTAGAGACCCAGTACTTC. Amino acid sequence: CASTILETQYF.

This chain joins TRBV7-8 and TRBJ2-1; D remains unclear. The CDR3 runs to 12 residues. Trimming pared 3 bases from V and 7 bases from J, leaving 7 bases between. Germline V gives CDR1 SGHVS, CDR2 FQNEAQ. For the CDR3, the DNA is TGTGCCAGCAGCTTCATGGGGAATGAGCAGTTCTTC. It codes for CASSFMGNEQFF.

This chain joins TRBV5-1 and TRBJ2-3; TRBD2 matches 8 bases. CDR1 is SGHRS and CDR2 is YFSETQ in the germline V gene. The J segment lost 6 bases and the V segment lost 2 bases, leaving 8 bases of the junction unmatched. The CDR3 sequence is 15 residues long. CDR3 protein: CASSLLAAMGDTQYF. CDR3 coding DNA: TGCGCCAGCAGCTTACTAGCGGCAATGGGGGATACGCAGTATTTT.

The CDR3 spells CASSLGSGAGQGIGNSPLHF. The CDR3 nucleotides read TGCGCCAGCAGCTTGGGTTCCGGAGCGGGGCAGGGAATCGGGAATTCACCCCTCCACTTT. The J gene is TRBJ1-6, the V gene TRBV5-1; weak D call: TRBD1 (5 bases). CDR1 is SGHRS, CDR2 YFSETQ, per germline. V lost 0 bases, J lost 7 bases, and 26 bases lay in between. The CDR3 runs 20 residues.

This sequence joins TRBV6-4 and TRBJ2-3; the D is unclear. The ends were cut back, 5 bases at V and 10 bases at J, with 25 bases in the middle. Germline V gene lookup returns CDR1 MRHNA and CDR2 SNTAGT. This CDR3 spans 16 amino acids. This CDR3 reads CASSSTYGSAGVAQYF. DNA for the CDR3: TGTGCCAGCAGTTCTACTTACGGGTCGGCAGGAGTGGCGCAGTATTTT.

This clone was found once. The CDR3 nucleotides read TGTGCCAGCTCACCACAGTCGGGCCAGCCCCAGCATTTT. Translation: CASSPQSGQPQHF. This chain links TRBV18 with TRBJ1-5, with no clear D. This CDR3 has 13 residues. V lost 1 base to trimming and J lost 7 bases, with 8 bases between them. CDR1 and CDR2 (germline): KGHSH, LQKENI.

This chain joins TRBV28 and TRBJ2-7, with 10 bases fitting TRBD1. CDR1 and CDR2 (germline): MDHEN, SYDVKM. CDR3 size: 14 residues. The junction had 6 bases not matched to a gene; V was cut back by 6 bases and J by 4 bases. The CDR3 nucleotides read TGTGCCAGCAGACGACAGGGGGCCTCGTACGAGCAGTACTTC. Protein sequence: CASRRQGASYEQYF. The variable domain in full, with the rest retrieved from reference TRBV28 and TRBJ2-7, is DVKVTQSSRYLVKRTGEKVFLECVQDMDHENMFWYRQDPGLGLRLIYFSYDVKMKEKGDIPEGYSVSREKKERFSLILESASTNQTSMYLCASRRQGASYEQYFGPGTRLTVT.

The V call is TRBV4-1, the J call TRBJ1-1; 8 bases match TRBD1. Trimming took 3 bases from V and 1 from J; bases not matched to a gene: 10. The germline V gene encodes CDR1 MGHRA and CDR2 YSYEKL. CDR3 length equals 17 residues. The chain's CDR3 is CASSQLRTGSGNTEAFF. CDR3 bases: TGCGCCAGCAGCCAGCTTCGGACAGGGTCAGGGAACACTGAAGCTTTCTTT.

This chain uses TRBV15 with TRBJ1-1; 7 nucleotides match TRBD1. The V and J ends lost 5 bases and 1 base, in that order; junction bases with no gene match: 4. This CDR3 has 14 residues. CDR1 is LNHNV and CDR2 is YYDKDF in the germline V gene (reference sequence). In DNA, the CDR3 is TGTGCCACCAGCCTGGGACAGCGGAACACTGAAGCTTTCTTT. Protein product: CATSLGQRNTEAFF.

This chain uses TRBV13 with TRBJ1-1, with 10 positions matching TRBD1. The V and J ends lost 5 bases and 8 bases, in that order; junction bases with no gene match: 5. Germline V gene data show CDR1 as PRHDT and CDR2 as FYEKMQ (reference sequence). The CDR3 totals 13 residues. The DNA of the CDR3 is TGTGCCAGCAGCCCGCGACAGGGGGCGGAAGCTTTCTTT. Translating gives CASSPRQGAEAFF. The variable domain in full, completed from reference TRBV13 and TRBJ1-1, reads AAGVIQSPRHLIKEKRETATLKCYPIPRHDTVYWYQQGPGQDPQFLISFYEKMQSDKGSIPDRFSAQQFSDYHSELNMSSLELGDSALYFCASSPRQGAEAFFGQGTRLTVV.

The V call is TRBV7-9, the J call TRBJ2-3; 9 nucleotides agree with TRBD2. CDR1 and CDR2 (germline): SEHNR, FQNEAQ (reference sequence). V shed 1 base, J shed 4 bases, and the junction held 0 bases outside the gene matches. This CDR3 region has 14 residues. The CDR3 here is CASSLVAGADTQYF. In nucleotides, the CDR3 is TGTGCCAGCAGCTTAGTAGCGGGGGCAGATACGCAGTATTTT. Based on the CDR3 plus reference TRBV7-9 and TRBJ2-3, the full variable domain is DTGVSQNPRHKITKRGQNVTFRCDPISEHNRLYWYRQTLGQGPEFLTYFQNEAQLEKSRLLSDRFSAERPKGSFSTLEIQRTEQGDSAMYLCASSLVAGADTQYFGPGTRLTVL.

This chain uses TRBV5-6 with TRBJ1-2, with D tentatively TRBD1 (5 bases). V was shortened by 4 bases and J by 5 bases, with 18 bases between the two germline ends. Germline values: CDR1 SGHDT, CDR2 YYEEEE. The CDR3 is 15 residues long. CDR3 nucleotides: TGTGCCAGCAGCCTAAGGGACGGCAATCGATATGGCTACACCTTC. Translated: CASSLRDGNRYGYTF. The variable domain in full, completed from reference TRBV5-6 and TRBJ1-2, reads DAGVTQSPTHLIKTRGQQVTLRCSPKSGHDTVSWYQQALGQGPQFIFQYYEEEERQRGNFPDRFSGHQFPNYSSELNVNALLLGDSALYLCASSLRDGNRYGYTFGSGTRLTVV.

This clone has more than one count but fewer than ten. The chain links TRBV18 to TRBJ1-4; D gene unclear. The CDR3 runs 13 residues. V gave up 6 bases and J gave up 5 bases, with 10 bases separating them. Germline V gene lookup returns CDR1 KGHSH and CDR2 LQKENI. The CDR3 DNA follows: TGTGCCAGCTCTATACGGAGCAATGAAAAACTGTTTTTT. Encoded protein: CASSIRSNEKLFF.

The V call is TRBV10-3, the J call TRBJ2-7; 9 nucleotides line up with TRBD1. CDR1 and CDR2 from the germline V gene are ENHRY and SYGVKD. The trim removed 6 bases at V and 2 bases at J, leaving 5 bases unmatched. The CDR3 contains 14 residues. The CDR3 DNA is TGTGCCATCAGCCCGACAGGGGGTACCTACGAGCAGTACTTC. It encodes CAISPTGGTYEQYF.

This sequence joins TRBV7-6 and TRBJ1-6, with a possible D match to TRBD1 (5 bases). Germline values: CDR1 SGHVS, CDR2 FNYEAQ. This CDR3 is built from 16 residues. Trimming stripped 5 bases from V and 7 bases from J, with 18 bases between. Here the CDR3 DNA reads TGTGCCAGCAGCCCTCGTCTCGGGACGGCCAATTCACCCCTCCACTTT. Translating gives CASSPRLGTANSPLHF.